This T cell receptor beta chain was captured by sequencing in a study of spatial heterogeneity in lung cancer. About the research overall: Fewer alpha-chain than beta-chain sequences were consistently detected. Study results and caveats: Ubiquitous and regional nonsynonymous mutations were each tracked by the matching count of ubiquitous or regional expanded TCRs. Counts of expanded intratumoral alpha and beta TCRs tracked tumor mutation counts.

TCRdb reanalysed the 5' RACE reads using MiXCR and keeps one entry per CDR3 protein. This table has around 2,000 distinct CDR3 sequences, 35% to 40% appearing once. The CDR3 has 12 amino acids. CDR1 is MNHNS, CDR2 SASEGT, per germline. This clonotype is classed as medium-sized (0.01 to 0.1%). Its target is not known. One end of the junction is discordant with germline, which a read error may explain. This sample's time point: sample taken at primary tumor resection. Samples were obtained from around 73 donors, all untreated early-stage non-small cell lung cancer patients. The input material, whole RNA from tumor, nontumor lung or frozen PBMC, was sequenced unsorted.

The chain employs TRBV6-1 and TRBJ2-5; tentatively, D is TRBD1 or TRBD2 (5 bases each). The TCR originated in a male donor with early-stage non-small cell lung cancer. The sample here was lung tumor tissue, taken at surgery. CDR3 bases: TGTGCCAGCAGTGAAGCAGGGACCGCTAGGGTCTTC. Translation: CASSEAGTARVF.